This T cell receptor (beta chain) was sequenced for a study of control samples from healthy donors and cancer patients. With V trimmed by 1 base and J by 0 bases, 3 bases remained unmatched. The length of the CDR3 is 15 residues. Germline CDR1 is LGHNA and CDR2 is YNFKEQ. Generated by immunoSEQ multiplex PCR, the TCRdb table keeps only in-frame clones and is missing some. The data contain about 120,000 clones, about 93% of them seen just once; the ten biggest clones take up more than 2%. What was sequenced was blood. The chain has TRBV4-2 and TRBJ2-7; TRBD1 agrees at 7 bases. This clonotype was obtained from a man younger than 45 in good health. For the CDR3, the DNA is TGTGCCAGCAGCCAAGCGGGGACAGTCTCCTACGAGCAGTACTTC. Its translation is CASSQAGTVSYEQYF.